Below, 20 T cell receptor beta chains from the same sample are listed, as sequenced in a study of T cell responses to AZD1222 COVID-19 vaccine. TCRdb keeps only in-frame clones here, not all; method: immunoSEQ multiplex PCR. The sample yields 88,000 or so clones, 89% seen once. Sample: peripheral blood, taken on day 0 of AZD1222 vaccination. The source is an adult in good health.

The J gene is TRBJ1-6, the V gene TRBV6-5; TRBD1 matches 12 bases. The germline V gene encodes CDR1 MNHEY and CDR2 SVGAGI. Trimming took 7 bases from V and 10 from J; bases not matched to a gene: 8. The CDR3 spans 15 residues. Here the CDR3 DNA reads TGTGCCAGCACCCAAGGGGACAGGGGGCCCTCACCCCTCCACTTT. Encoded protein: CASTQGDRGPSPLHF.

The chain couples TRBV5-1 to TRBJ1-6, with D maybe TRBD1 (6 bases). The CDR3 is made up of 17 amino acids. Trimming left V 4 bases short and J 0 bases short, with 14 bases between. Looked up from germline, CDR1 is SGHRS and CDR2 is YFSETQ. CDR3 DNA: TGCGCCAGCAGCCTGGGTGGGACAAGCTCCTATAATTCACCCCTCCACTTT. It codes for CASSLGGTSSYNSPLHF.

The count of this clone is one. V usage is TRBV6-1 and J usage is TRBJ2-1; 9 positions agree with TRBD2. This CDR3 has 15 amino acids. V was clipped by 1 base and J by 3 bases; unmatched bases: 1. CDR1 is MNHNS, CDR2 SASEGT, per germline. In DNA form, the CDR3 reads TGTGCCAGCAGTGAAGTTAGCGGGGGCTACAATGAGCAGTTCTTC. This sequence encodes CASSEVSGGYNEQFF.

The CDR3 loop reads CASSQSEAGGNEKLFF. DNA of the CDR3: TGCGCCAGCAGCCAATCGGAGGCAGGGGGCAATGAAAAACTGTTTTTT. The chain has TRBV4-1 and TRBJ1-4; 8 positions agree with TRBD1. This CDR3 has 16 amino acids. Germline values: CDR1 MGHRA, CDR2 YSYEKL. V lost 2 bases, J lost 5 bases, and 7 bases stayed unmatched.

The DNA of the CDR3 is TGCAGTGCTAGTAACGGTCTCAATCAGCCCCAGCATTTT. Translation: CSASNGLNQPQHF. The chain combines TRBV20-1 with TRBJ1-5; unclear D gene. CDR1 and CDR2 from the germline V gene are DFQATT and SNEGSKA (reference sequence). The CDR3 is 13 amino acids. The V end lost 3 bases, the J end lost 3 bases, and 9 bases lay between the germline ends.

This chain links TRBV7-2 with TRBJ1-3, with D uncertain. V was trimmed by 3 bases and J by 4 bases, leaving 16 bases between them. The CDR3 loop spans 16 amino acids. Germline CDR1 reads SGHTA; CDR2 reads FQGNSA. The CDR3 DNA follows: TGTGCCAGCAGCTTCCGCGGACCTTTTGTAGGAAACACCATATATTTT. This codes for CASSFRGPFVGNTIYF.

The chain carries TRBV5-1 and TRBJ2-2; D might be TRBD1 (5 bases). Germline CDR1 SGHRS, CDR2 YFSETQ. Trimming cost V 2 bases and J 1 base, with 9 bases left between them. The CDR3 extends over 15 amino acids. Written as DNA, the CDR3 is TGCGCCAGCAGCTTACAGGTAGAGAACACCGGGGAGCTGTTTTTT. It translates to CASSLQVENTGELFF.

This sequence joins TRBV21-1 and TRBJ1-2; the table names TRBD1, a call not compared with the DNA. TRBV21-1 is a pseudogene locus. The CDR3 runs 15 residues. CDR3 residues: CASSKAGGRGYGYTF. In DNA form, the CDR3 reads TGTGCCAGCAGCAAAGCAGGGGGAAGGGGCTATGGCTACACCTTC.

The chain has TRBV14 and TRBJ2-7, with D possibly matching TRBD2 (6 bases). This CDR3 region has 13 residues. The V gene lost 1 base and the J gene lost 8 bases, with 12 bases spanning the gap. CDR1 is SGHDN, CDR2 FVKESK, per germline. The CDR3 DNA follows: TGTGCCAGCAGCCAAGCTCCGGGAGCAAAGCAGTACTTC. Protein sequence: CASSQAPGAKQYF.

This chain joins TRBV2 and TRBJ2-3; a weak D match, TRBD1 (5 bases). V was trimmed by 9 bases and J by 6 bases, leaving 16 bases between them. CDR1 is SNHLY and CDR2 is FYNNEI in the germline V gene. CDR3 length: 13 residues. The CDR3 protein is CASRNQGFDTQYF. The DNA for the CDR3 is TGTGCCAGTCGTAATCAGGGTTTCGATACGCAGTATTTT.

V and J are TRBV5-1 and TRBJ2-1; a weak D match, TRBD2 (6 bases). The germline CDR1 and CDR2 sequences are SGHRS and YFSETQ. The CDR3 has 14 amino acids. V dropped 0 bases and J dropped 4 bases, with 8 bases sitting between them. The CDR3 here is CASSLGGGYNEQFF. DNA of the CDR3: TGCGCCAGCAGCTTGGGAGGAGGGTACAATGAGCAGTTCTTC.

The chain employs TRBV21-1 and TRBJ2-2; the listed D gene, TRBD2, was not tested against the DNA. TRBV21-1 is annotated as a pseudogene. The CDR3 spans 18 residues. The CDR3 protein is CASSKLGLAGPDTGELFF. CDR3 bases: TGTGCCAGCAGCAAACTAGGACTAGCGGGGCCGGACACCGGGGAGCTGTTTTTT.

J is TRBJ1-6 and V is TRBV19; 7 bases fit TRBD1. Germline CDR1 reads LNHDA; CDR2 reads SQIVND (reference sequence). The trim removed 6 bases at V and 5 bases at J, leaving 7 bases unmatched. The CDR3 consists of 15 residues. Written as DNA, the CDR3 is TGTGCCAGTAGGAAGATCGACAGGGATAATTCACCCCTCCACTTT. Its translation is CASRKIDRDNSPLHF.

The chain employs TRBV5-1 and TRBJ2-5; tentatively, D is TRBD2 (6 bases). V shed 4 bases and J shed 5 bases, with 12 bases lying between them. Germline CDR1 SGHRS, CDR2 YFSETQ. The CDR3 extends over 13 amino acids. The CDR3 coding sequence is TGCGCCAGCAGCGGCGGGATCGGGGAGACCCAGTACTTC. This codes for CASSGGIGETQYF.

The chain employs TRBV3-1 (or the pseudogene TRBV3-2) and TRBJ2-7, with TRBD2 identical over 7 bases. V dropped 4 bases and J dropped 3; count of bases not matched to a gene: 3. Looked up from germline, CDR1 is LGHDT and CDR2 is YNNKEL (reference sequence). CDR3 size: 13 residues. CDR3 residues: CASSRGGVYEQYF. The CDR3 DNA sequence: TGTGCCAGCAGCCGGGGAGGGGTCTACGAGCAGTACTTC.

The V and J genes are TRBV11-1 and TRBJ1-1; D is ambiguous. Trimming stripped 1 base from V and 0 bases from J, with 6 bases between. CDR1 SGHAT and CDR2 FQDESV come from the germline V gene (reference sequence). The CDR3 extends over 14 amino acids. The CDR3 here is CASSLDILNTEAFF. The DNA of the CDR3 is TGTGCCAGCAGCTTAGATATTCTGAACACTGAAGCTTTCTTT.

The chain joins TRBV4-3 to TRBJ1-2; D may be TRBD1 (5 bases). Germline assignment: CDR1 LGHNA and CDR2 YSLEER. Trimming cost V 0 bases and J 3 bases, with 17 bases left between them. The CDR3 has 17 residues. The chain's CDR3 is CASSQDRGDSGHYGYTF. The CDR3 bases are TGCGCCAGCAGCCAAGATAGGGGCGACTCAGGGCACTATGGCTACACCTTC.

The rearrangement uses TRBV4-2 and TRBJ1-2; TRBD1 might be the D (6 bases). Germline assignment: CDR1 LGHNA and CDR2 YNFKEQ. With 3 bases removed from V and 6 bases from J, the gap between germline ends came to 23 bases. CDR3 size: 17 residues. The CDR3: CASSHGGVFLGAHGYTF. The DNA for the CDR3 is TGTGCCAGCAGCCATGGGGGTGTTTTTTTGGGGGCGCATGGCTACACCTTC.

CDR3 nucleotide sequence: TGTGCCAGTAGTATGGGATTCATGAACACTGAAGCTTTCTTT. Protein: CASSMGFMNTEAFF. V gene TRBV19 combines with J gene TRBJ1-1; D not certain. Deletions cut 3 bases from V and 0 bases from J, with 8 bases between. The CDR3 is 14 amino acids. Looked up from germline, CDR1 is LNHDA and CDR2 is SQIVND (reference sequence).

Regarding this clone: With a much larger clone just one base away, this may be a read error. In the same sample, other DNA sequences code for this CDR3. The chain links TRBV4-2 to TRBJ2-2; unclear D gene. CDR3 length equals 14 residues. CDR1 and CDR2 (germline): LGHNA, YNFKEQ. In nucleotides, the CDR3 is TGTGCCAGTAGCCAAGATTTTTCGACCGGGGAGCTGTTTTTT. Residues: CASSQDFSTGELFF.